Listed below are T cell receptor beta chains from one sample, sequenced in a study of glioma-infiltrating T cells. Each CDR3 protein is one row after TCRdb ran MiXCR on the multiplex PCR reads. Of about 130,000 distinct CDR3 sequences listed, 24% are singletons. Material for sequencing was glioma tissue, nonneoplastic brain tissue, or PBMCs (not recorded which). The origin of the receptors is a human donor with low-grade glioma or glioblastoma, undergoing nonglioma brain surgery, or in good health (not recorded which). CDR3s include the opening cysteine and the closing phenylalanine or tryptophan. A D gene is named only where the DNA matches it firmly.

v_call: TRBV6-1
d_call: .
cdr3_aa: CASLTAEGYTF

v_call: TRBV6-4
d_call: .
cdr3_aa: CASSEEPMLEDTQYF

v_call: TRBV4-1
d_call: .
cdr3_aa: CASTPGVADTDTQYF

v_call: TRBV7-2
d_call: .
cdr3_aa: CASSNSGDEQFF

v_call: TRBV6-1
d_call: TRBD1
cdr3_aa: CAGGGSGQPQHF

v_call: TRBV2
d_call: .
cdr3_aa: CASSTRGYNEQFF

v_call: TRBV6-1
d_call: .
cdr3_aa: CASSRFNQPQHF

v_call: TRBV7-8
d_call: .
cdr3_aa: CASSDWTLETGELFF

v_call: TRBV10-3
d_call: TRBD2
cdr3_aa: CAISDASGGRYNEQFF

v_call: TRBV5-4
d_call: TRBD2
cdr3_aa: CASSSGTSGGEGEQFF

v_call: TRBV20-1
d_call: TRBD1
cdr3_aa: CSAPTGGAETQFF

v_call: TRBV20-1
d_call: .
cdr3_aa: CSARLGAEGTEAFF

v_call: TRBV28
d_call: TRBD1
cdr3_aa: CATWDRVKSPLHF

v_call: TRBV12-3/TRBV12-4
d_call: .
cdr3_aa: CASRVGGDTQYF

v_call: TRBV2
d_call: TRBD1
cdr3_aa: CAGSRDRGATEAFF

v_call: TRBV28
d_call: .
cdr3_aa: CASSLGPTDQPQHF

v_call: TRBV19
d_call: TRBD2
cdr3_aa: CASTTGGTGGNEQFF

v_call: TRBV5-4
d_call: .
cdr3_aa: CASRRDRPSYNEQFF

v_call: TRBV14
d_call: .
cdr3_aa: CASSQDLGDFQEKLFF

v_call: TRBV29-1
d_call: .
cdr3_aa: CSVLYGAASTGELFF

v_call: TRBV7-9
d_call: TRBD2
cdr3_aa: CASSLGSGGAYNEQFF

v_call: TRBV15
d_call: .
cdr3_aa: CATGESPEMQPQHF

v_call: TRBV7-9
d_call: .
cdr3_aa: CASSFPQGANTEAFF

v_call: TRBV7-2
d_call: .
cdr3_aa: CASNTPTGYTGELFF

v_call: TRBV11-2
d_call: .
cdr3_aa: CASSQNSASNQPQHF

v_call: TRBV5-1
d_call: .
cdr3_aa: CASSLTSTGETQYF

v_call: TRBV20-1
d_call: .
cdr3_aa: CSALNQNTEAFF

v_call: TRBV7-6
d_call: TRBD2
cdr3_aa: CASSLLATGLAGDNEQFF

v_call: TRBV20-1
d_call: .
cdr3_aa: CSAREFSGANVLTF

v_call: TRBV2
d_call: TRBD1
cdr3_aa: CASRDPGTENNEQFF

v_call: TRBV7-6
d_call: .
cdr3_aa: CASSQNNGEGTEAFF

v_call: TRBV14
d_call: .
cdr3_aa: CASSHLTGLKSTDTQYF

v_call: TRBV11-3
d_call: .
cdr3_aa: CASSGVNTEAFF

v_call: TRBV7-6
d_call: TRBD2
cdr3_aa: CASSHRTAGGNNEQFF

v_call: TRBV7-2
d_call: TRBD1
cdr3_aa: CATVGTGLTGELFF

v_call: TRBV7-9
d_call: .
cdr3_aa: CASSSIRAGANVLTF

v_call: TRBV6-2/TRBV6-3
d_call: .
cdr3_aa: CASSDGVLANYGYTF

v_call: TRBV19
d_call: .
cdr3_aa: CASSMMGQVNTEAFF

v_call: TRBV7-9
d_call: TRBD1
cdr3_aa: CASNDRGGNEQFF

v_call: TRBV12-3/TRBV12-4
d_call: .
cdr3_aa: CASSILYGYTF